These T cell receptor beta chains were read from a single sample in a study of blood T cell repertoires in COVID-19. Measured with immunoSEQ multiplex PCR; TCRdb has only the in-frame clones, and not every one. The sample consists of over 65,000 clones, roughly 90% of them appearing once. Specimen: peripheral blood. All receptors come from a man in his forties or fifties with active COVID-19. Each CDR3 is given without its conserved first and last residue.

j_gene: TRBJ2-7
v_gene: TRBV19
CDR3aa: ASSPGGGYEQY

j_gene: TRBJ2-7
v_gene: TRBV7-2
CDR3aa: ASSWTGGYEQY

j_gene: TRBJ2-3
v_gene: TRBV19
CDR3aa: ASGAHPTGGTDTQY

j_gene: TRBJ2-1
v_gene: TRBV4-2
CDR3aa: ASSLGTGATYNEQF

j_gene: TRBJ1-1
v_gene: TRBV5-5
CDR3aa: ASSQQWTEAF

j_gene: TRBJ1-5
v_gene: TRBV30
CDR3aa: ACKGGRDQPQH

j_gene: TRBJ1-2
v_gene: TRBV11-2
CDR3aa: ASSRRDRGREGYT

j_gene: TRBJ2-2
v_gene: TRBV9
CDR3aa: ASSKGQGNTGELF

j_gene: TRBJ2-3
v_gene: TRBV11-3
CDR3aa: ASSLRTREIDTQY

j_gene: TRBJ1-1
v_gene: TRBV3-1/TRBV3-2
CDR3aa: ASSQAGQVNTEAF

j_gene: TRBJ2-7
v_gene: TRBV6-5
CDR3aa: ASRRDRVSYEQY

j_gene: TRBJ1-1
v_gene: TRBV18
CDR3aa: ASSEGARNTEAF

j_gene: TRBJ1-2
v_gene: TRBV3-1/TRBV3-2
CDR3aa: ASSQGTDYGYT

j_gene: TRBJ1-3
v_gene: TRBV7-2
CDR3aa: ASSSPGSGNTIY

j_gene: TRBJ1-5
v_gene: TRBV9
CDR3aa: ASSSGTGQQPQH

j_gene: TRBJ1-1
v_gene: TRBV7-9
CDR3aa: ASSPKGQIMNTEAF

j_gene: TRBJ1-5
v_gene: TRBV10-3
CDR3aa: AISVSRDSNQPQH

j_gene: TRBJ2-1
v_gene: TRBV10-1
CDR3aa: ASSENQGWGNTEQF

j_gene: TRBJ2-1
v_gene: TRBV7-2
CDR3aa: ASSSGLAGSRPGNEQF

j_gene: TRBJ2-1
v_gene: TRBV7-9
CDR3aa: ASTIRPSGTSYNEQF

j_gene: TRBJ1-2
v_gene: TRBV4-2
CDR3aa: ASSQEGRASNYGYT

j_gene: TRBJ2-1
v_gene: TRBV5-1
CDR3aa: ASSLVPRDNEQF

j_gene: TRBJ2-3
v_gene: TRBV11-1
CDR3aa: ASSPRVDTQY

j_gene: TRBJ1-5
v_gene: TRBV28
CDR3aa: ASSLLPGQPQH

j_gene: TRBJ2-3
v_gene: TRBV2
CDR3aa: ASSGAGYADTQY

j_gene: TRBJ2-7
v_gene: TRBV5-4
CDR3aa: ASSLGTPAGVPYEQY

j_gene: TRBJ1-5
v_gene: TRBV4-1
CDR3aa: ASSLQEGLGNQPQH

j_gene: TRBJ1-5
v_gene: TRBV5-5
CDR3aa: ASSGRGVSNQPQH

j_gene: TRBJ1-2
v_gene: TRBV28
CDR3aa: ASSSTGTGIYGYT

j_gene: TRBJ2-7
v_gene: TRBV4-2
CDR3aa: ASSREITQGLYEQY

j_gene: TRBJ1-3
v_gene: TRBV11-2
CDR3aa: ASSLGSPRTIY

j_gene: TRBJ1-6
v_gene: TRBV3-1/TRBV3-2
CDR3aa: ASTAGSRYGFNSPLH

j_gene: TRBJ2-5
v_gene: TRBV6-1
CDR3aa: ASSEAGFGQETQY

j_gene: TRBJ2-7
v_gene: TRBV10-3
CDR3aa: AISPPSGRWYEQY

j_gene: TRBJ1-2
v_gene: TRBV2
CDR3aa: ASSGGQGQTNYGYT

j_gene: TRBJ2-7
v_gene: TRBV19
CDR3aa: ASSERGGIGSYEQY

j_gene: TRBJ1-1
v_gene: TRBV28
CDR3aa: ASSLPQGASTEAF

j_gene: TRBJ2-1
v_gene: TRBV7-2
CDR3aa: ASSFQGNLYNEQF

j_gene: TRBJ2-3
v_gene: TRBV5-1
CDR3aa: ASSLDRSATDTQY

j_gene: TRBJ2-1
v_gene: TRBV5-1
CDR3aa: ASSGGTGVYNEQF

j_gene: TRBJ2-1
v_gene: TRBV28
CDR3aa: ASSLERGRGGLIPF

j_gene: TRBJ2-1
v_gene: TRBV28
CDR3aa: ASSSTSGAGSSYNEQF

j_gene: TRBJ1-5
v_gene: TRBV4-1
CDR3aa: ASSHPDRGNNQPQH

j_gene: TRBJ2-5
v_gene: TRBV27
CDR3aa: ASRLSPNQGEWGQETQY

j_gene: TRBJ2-1
v_gene: TRBV5-1
CDR3aa: ASSWPSPREQF

j_gene: TRBJ1-4
v_gene: TRBV5-1
CDR3aa: ASSLSAGRVDEKLF

j_gene: TRBJ2-3
v_gene: TRBV7-6
CDR3aa: ASSLGLAGGFTDTQY

j_gene: TRBJ1-1
v_gene: TRBV18
CDR3aa: ASSPTGTGELKNTEAF

j_gene: TRBJ2-2
v_gene: TRBV5-1
CDR3aa: ASSSSGTGGVELF

j_gene: TRBJ2-1
v_gene: TRBV6-4
CDR3aa: ASSAGGSSYNEQF